The present entry profiles one T cell receptor beta chain with its context. The antigen is unknown. V lost 2 bases and J lost 2, with 11 bases in between. This CDR3 has 15 residues. Germline CDR1 SNHLY, CDR2 FYNNEI. The data originate from a study of cytomegalovirus exposure and HLA in healthy donors. The PCR ran on 60 Vbeta and 13 Jbeta primers. The method was immunoSEQ multiplex PCR; TCRdb's version includes in-frame clones alone and lacks a portion of them. The sample holds under 250,000 clones, around 77% seen once. The study, taken as a whole, reports: Follow-up analysis later connected one missense variant in DCLRE1C with trimming of TCR beta V- and J-genes.

The TCR originated in a woman under 40 in good health and CMV-seronegative. What was sequenced was PBMCs. This chain connects TRBV2 to TRBJ2-3; D uncertain. The CDR3 DNA reads TGTGCCAGCAGTGAATGGGCCAGATCCACAGATACGCAGTATTTT. Its protein is CASSEWARSTDTQYF.